These 23 T cell receptor beta chains originate from one sample sequenced in a study of OX40 agonist ivuxolimab in advanced cancers. The repertoire was sequenced with immunoSEQ multiplex PCR; TCRdb's copy has only in-frame clones and lacks some. The sample holds 70,000 or so clones; about 89% are singletons and the top ten take roughly 15%. Here the sequenced sample was CD4+ or CD8+ T cells sorted from blood, taken in a trial of the OX40 agonist ivuxolimab. The source is an adult with an advanced solid tumor such as melanoma, head and neck, liver or kidney cancer.

V and J are TRBV11-2 and TRBJ1-1; possibly TRBD1 for D (5 bases). The CDR3 has 16 residues. Trimming took 2 bases from V and 5 from J, leaving 18 bases between them. The germline V gene encodes CDR1 SGHAT and CDR2 FQNNGV. CDR3 amino acids: CASSLWGGGRGTEAFF. The CDR3 nucleotides are TGTGCCAGCAGCTTATGGGGGGGAGGAAGAGGAACTGAAGCTTTCTTT.

The chain employs TRBV7-9 and TRBJ1-5, with no clear D. The CDR3 extends over 12 amino acids. Germline V gene data show CDR1 as SEHNR and CDR2 as FQNEAQ (reference sequence). The germline V and J ends were trimmed by 1 base and 7 bases, with 5 bases remaining between them. This CDR3 is CASSLGGQPQHF. As DNA, the CDR3 is TGTGCCAGCAGCTTAGGAGGGCAGCCCCAGCATTTT.

The sample holds a few counts of this clone. The rearrangement joins TRBV19 to TRBJ2-1; D possibly corresponds to TRBD1 (6 bases). The length of the CDR3 is 16 residues. The ends were cut back, 3 bases at V and 8 bases at J, with 20 bases in the middle. CDR1 LNHDA and CDR2 SQIVND come from the germline V gene (reference sequence). CDR3 in amino acids: CASSMGARAASDEQFF. CDR3 DNA sequence: TGTGCCAGTAGTATGGGGGCCAGGGCGGCGTCGGATGAGCAGTTCTTC.

The chain is built from TRBV11-3 and TRBJ2-7; D is uncertain. The CDR3 is 11 residues long. Trimming took off 5 bases at V and 6 bases at J, with 8 bases between the two ends. In germline, CDR1 is SGHNT, CDR2 YENEEA. The CDR3 DNA reads as TGTGCCAGCAGCGCAGATGGCGAGCAGTACTTC. Translation gives CASSADGEQYF.

The chain links TRBV13 to TRBJ2-7; 8 bases line up with TRBD1. Germline V CDR1 and CDR2: PRHDT, FYEKMQ (reference sequence). This CDR3 is built from 14 residues. J gave up 3 bases and V 4 bases, and 5 bases lay outside the gene matches. The CDR3 bases are TGTGCCAGCAGCTCCCGACAGGGGATCTACGAGCAGTACTTC. Translating gives CASSSRQGIYEQYF.

The chain carries TRBV11-2 and TRBJ1-2; D uncertain. There are 13 residues in the CDR3. V lost 5 bases, J lost 5 bases, and 12 bases lay in between. Germline V CDR1 and CDR2: SGHAT, FQNNGV. The CDR3 DNA reads as TGTGCCAGCAGCCCGGGAGGTACATATGGCTACACCTTC. It encodes CASSPGGTYGYTF.

V and J are TRBV6-5 and TRBJ1-5; D might be TRBD1 (5 bases). The CDR3 covers 13 residues. Trimming left V 2 bases short and J 7 bases short, with 9 bases between. CDR1 and CDR2 (germline): MNHEY, SVGAGI. Written as DNA, the CDR3 is TGTGCCAGCAGTTACGACAGAGGGCAGCCCCAGCATTTT. Translation gives CASSYDRGQPQHF.

The chain is built from TRBV2 and TRBJ2-5; 8 bases fit TRBD1. J gave up 5 bases and V 6 bases, and 8 bases lay outside the gene matches. Germline V gives CDR1 SNHLY, CDR2 FYNNEI. The CDR3 contains 14 residues. This CDR3 reads CASRQGAVWETQYF. The CDR3 coding sequence is TGTGCCAGCAGGCAGGGGGCGGTTTGGGAGACCCAGTACTTC.

The chain links TRBV12-5 to TRBJ2-1; 9 bases match TRBD1. This CDR3 has 15 amino acids. V gave up 3 bases and J gave up 5 bases; unmatched junction bases: 5. The V gene's germline CDR1 is LGHNT and CDR2 FRNRAP. The CDR3 here is CASGFSGTGNNEQFF. CDR3 sequence (DNA): TGTGCTAGTGGTTTCTCCGGGACAGGGAACAATGAGCAGTTCTTC.

Remarks on this clone: Its ends do not fully match the called genes, so a read error is possible. The V call is TRBV7-7, the J call TRBJ2-2, with D tentatively TRBD2 (5 bases). Germline assignment: CDR1 SSHAT and CDR2 FNYEAQ (reference sequence). The length of the CDR3 is 15 residues. The CDR3, as DNA: TGTGCTAGCAGCTTTAAACGGCTAGCAAAGGGGGAGCTGTTTTTT. This encodes CASSFKRLAKGELFF.

The chain recombines TRBV27 with TRBJ2-1, with TRBD2 identical over 7 bases. This CDR3 spans 15 amino acids. Germline CDR1 and CDR2: MNHEY and SMNVEV (reference sequence). J lost 3 bases, V lost 2 bases, and 4 bases had no gene match. CDR3 sequence reads: CASSLAGEGYNEQFF. For the CDR3, the DNA is TGTGCCAGCAGTTTAGCGGGAGAGGGCTACAATGAGCAGTTCTTC.

This clone was seen more than once but under ten times. V and J are TRBV10-1 and TRBJ1-5; D is uncertain. V gave up 8 bases and J gave up 5 bases, with 13 bases separating them. CDR1 and CDR2 from the germline V gene are WNHNN and SYGVQD (reference sequence). The CDR3 covers 13 residues. This CDR3 is CASEDKGDQPQHF. The CDR3 nucleotides are TGCGCCAGCGAGGATAAGGGTGATCAGCCCCAGCATTTT.

V and J are TRBV6-6 and TRBJ2-3, with D unresolved. This CDR3 is built from 14 residues. Deletions cut 1 base from V and 4 bases from J, with 9 bases between. The germline gives CDR1 MNHNY, CDR2 SVGAGI (reference sequence). The CDR3 is CASSYFESPDTQYF. The CDR3 nucleotides read TGTGCCAGCAGTTACTTCGAGAGCCCAGATACGCAGTATTTT.

The gene calls are TRBV9 and TRBJ2-1, with D tentatively TRBD2 (5 bases). V was shortened by 1 base and J by 0 bases, with 23 bases between the two germline ends. CDR1 and CDR2 from the germline V gene are SGDLS and YYNGEE. The CDR3 is 20 residues long. The CDR3 region is CASSVSIYPDGMSSYNEQFF. The DNA of the CDR3 is TGTGCCAGCAGCGTATCAATTTATCCAGACGGGATGAGCTCCTACAATGAGCAGTTCTTC. The full variable domain, with the rest looked up from reference TRBV9 and TRBJ2-1, is DSGVTQTPKHLITATGQRVTLRCSPRSGDLSVYWYQQSLDQGLQFLIQYYNGEERAKGNILERFSAQQFPDLHSELNLSSLELGDSALYFCASSVSIYPDGMSSYNEQFFGPGTRLTVL.

This clone was seen once. V gene TRBV18 combines with J gene TRBJ1-5; tentatively, D is TRBD1 (6 bases). Trimming took 6 bases from V and 14 from J, leaving 17 bases between them. Germline CDR1 KGHSH, CDR2 LQKENI. CDR3 size: 12 residues. The CDR3 sequence is CASSDWAGEEHF. As DNA, the CDR3 is TGTGCCAGCTCCGATTGGGCAGGGGAGGAGCATTTT. The full variable domain, in which reference TRBV18 and TRBJ1-5 provide the parts outside the CDR3, is NAGVMQNPRHLVRRRGQEARLRCSPMKGHSHVYWYRQLPEEGLKFMVYLQKENIIDESGMPKERFSAEFPKEGPSILRIQQVVRGDSAAYFCASSDWAGEEHFGDGTRLSIL.

The chain links TRBV19 to TRBJ1-1; D unresolved. The V and J ends lost 6 bases and 4 bases respectively, with 18 bases between them. Looked up from germline, CDR1 is LNHDA and CDR2 is SQIVND (reference sequence). This CDR3 has 15 amino acids. The CDR3 sequence: CASRTWELDGTEAFF. The CDR3 nucleotides read TGTGCCAGTAGAACTTGGGAGTTGGATGGCACTGAAGCTTTCTTT.

This clone was detected only a few times. This chain uses TRBV7-3 with TRBJ2-1; 12 bases line up with TRBD2. V shed 5 bases, J shed 6 bases, and the junction held 5 bases outside the gene matches. Germline CDR1 reads SGHTA; CDR2 reads FQGTGA. The CDR3 is 15 residues long. The CDR3 region is CASSAGTSGSNEQFF. The CDR3 DNA reads TGTGCCAGCAGCGCCGGGACTAGCGGGTCCAATGAGCAGTTCTTC.

The chain has TRBV28 and TRBJ2-7; 9 nucleotides line up with TRBD2. Germline trimming cut 6 bases from V and 3 bases from J; bases unmatched to any gene: 9. CDR1 and CDR2 (germline): MDHEN, SYDVKM. The CDR3 is 15 amino acids. As DNA, the CDR3 is TGTGCCAGCAGCCATGGACTAGCGCGGGGCTACGAGCAGTACTTC. Its translation: CASSHGLARGYEQYF.

The chain carries TRBV5-6 and TRBJ2-1, with D possibly TRBD2 on 5 matching bases. In germline, CDR1 is SGHDT, CDR2 YYEEEE. With 2 bases removed from V and 8 bases from J, the gap between germline ends came to 11 bases. CDR3 length equals 13 residues. CDR3 sequence reads: CASSLSPRDEQFF. The CDR3, as DNA: TGTGCCAGCAGCTTAAGCCCGAGGGATGAGCAGTTCTTC. The full variable domain, its missing parts supplied by reference TRBV5-6 and TRBJ2-1, is DAGVTQSPTHLIKTRGQQVTLRCSPKSGHDTVSWYQQALGQGPQFIFQYYEEEERQRGNFPDRFSGHQFPNYSSELNVNALLLGDSALYLCASSLSPRDEQFFGPGTRLTVL.

The chain recombines TRBV11-2 with TRBJ2-2; D perhaps matches TRBD1 (5 bases). CDR3 size: 15 residues. V was trimmed by 1 base and J by 2 bases, leaving 8 bases between them. Germline V gives CDR1 SGHAT, CDR2 FQNNGV. The DNA for the CDR3 is TGTGCCAGCAGCTTAGGACAGATAAACACCGGGGAGCTGTTTTTT. Its translation: CASSLGQINTGELFF. Filled out from reference TRBV11-2 and TRBJ2-2, the complete variable domain reads EAGVAQSPRYKIIEKRQSVAFWCNPISGHATLYWYQQILGQGPKLLIQFQNNGVVDDSQLPKDRFSAERLKGVDSTLKIQPAKLEDSAVYLCASSLGQINTGELFFGEGSRLTVL.

This sequence joins TRBV19 and TRBJ2-6; the match to TRBD1 covers 9 bases. In germline, CDR1 is LNHDA, CDR2 SQIVND (reference sequence). Trimming took 5 bases from V and 2 from J; bases not matched to a gene: 4. The CDR3 spans 16 residues. DNA for the CDR3: TGTGCCAGTAGTCCGCGGACAGGGGCTGGGGCCAACGTCCTGACTTTC. Translation gives CASSPRTGAGANVLTF.

The rearrangement uses TRBV13 and TRBJ2-5; 11 positions agree with TRBD2. J gave up 4 bases and V 10 bases, and 2 bases lay outside the gene matches. The CDR3 extends over 12 amino acids. Germline-derived CDR1 and CDR2 are PRHDT and FYEKMQ (reference sequence). In nucleotides, the CDR3 is TGTGCCACTAGCGGGAGGCGAGAGACCCAGTACTTC. Residues: CATSGRRETQYF.

V gene TRBV28 combines with J gene TRBJ2-5, with 7 nucleotides matching TRBD2. CDR1 and CDR2 from the germline V gene are MDHEN and SYDVKM. The CDR3 is made up of 14 amino acids. V shed 5 bases, J shed 5 bases, and the junction held 8 bases outside the gene matches. The chain's CDR3 is CASSLPGGGETQYF. CDR3 coding DNA: TGTGCCAGCAGTCTCCCGGGGGGAGGGGAGACCCAGTACTTC.